Listed below are T cell receptor beta chains from one sample, sequenced in a study of identical twins. One entry per CDR3 protein, called by TCRdb with MiXCR from the 5' RACE reads. The data show around 250,000 distinct CDR3 sequences, 5.5% to 7.5% seen once. This sample was also put to use in a study of T cells expressing NK-cell markers.

Sequencing input: CD8+ T cells sorted from blood. Receptors originate from a woman younger than 35 in good health. Both conserved end residues are part of each CDR3. The D gene is left open where the match is weak. Rows give clone size only sometimes, using once, few, many, or a class for an expanded clone.

abundance	j_gene	d_gene	v_gene	CDR3aa	CDR3nt
NA	TRBJ2-5	NA	TRBV6-2/TRBV6-3	CASSRGTQYF	TGTGCCAGCAGTCGGGGGACCCAGTACTTC
many	TRBJ1-2	NA	TRBV12-3/TRBV12-4	CASSGGDHYGYTF	TGTGCCAGCAGTGGGGGGGATCACTATGGCTACACCTTC
once	TRBJ1-5	NA	TRBV6-2/TRBV6-3	CASSYSWGIHPSNQPQHF	TGTGCCAGCAGTTACTCTTGGGGAATCCACCCTAGCAATCAGCCCCAGCATTTT
few	TRBJ1-1	NA	TRBV29-1	CSVGGEAFF	TGCAGCGTTGGAGGTGAAGCTTTCTTT
few	TRBJ1-1	NA	TRBV7-2	CASSLRHSLNTEAFF	TGTGCCAGCAGCTTAAGGCATTCACTGAACACTGAAGCTTTCTTT
few	TRBJ2-3	NA	TRBV5-6	CASSLQGSYRDTQYF	TGTGCCAGCAGCTTGCAGGGTTCATATCGAGATACGCAGTATTTT
few	TRBJ2-2	NA	TRBV27	CASKKAGELFF	TGTGCCAGTAAAAAAGCCGGGGAGCTGTTTTTT
NA	TRBJ2-7	NA	TRBV18	CASSPDPDVKYF	TGTGCCAGCTCACCAGACCCGGACGTCAAGTACTTC
NA	TRBJ2-3	NA	TRBV20-1	CSKEEGGTSTDTQYF	TGCAGTAAAGAAGAAGGGGGAACTAGCACAGATACGCAGTATTTT
NA	TRBJ2-2	TRBD2	TRBV11-3	CASSGRSGGPNTGELFF	TGTGCCAGCAGCGGACGATCGGGGGGTCCGAACACCGGGGAGCTGTTTTTT
many	TRBJ2-2	NA	TRBV6-5	CASSYSPGLYTGELFF	TGTGCCAGCAGTTACTCTCCGGGACTCTACACCGGGGAGCTGTTTTTT
many	TRBJ2-7	TRBD2	TRBV29-1	CSVEGLADSYEQYF	TGCAGCGTCGAGGGACTAGCGGATTCCTACGAGCAGTACTTC
few	TRBJ2-5	NA	TRBV5-4	CASGAVATPYQETQYF	TGTGCCAGCGGCGCAGTGGCCACACCTTACCAAGAGACCCAGTACTTC
many	TRBJ2-2	NA	TRBV12-3/TRBV12-4	CASSFGVGELFF	TGTGCCAGCAGTTTTGGGGTTGGGGAGCTGTTTTTT
few	TRBJ2-3	TRBD2	TRBV20-1	CSAPLTSGRPDTQYF	TGCAGTGCTCCCCTGACTAGCGGGAGGCCAGATACGCAGTATTTT
NA	TRBJ2-2	TRBD1	TRBV3-1	CASSQVATGRRDTGELFF	TGTGCCAGCAGCCAAGTTGCGACAGGGCGTAGGGACACCGGGGAGCTGTTTTTT
many	TRBJ2-1	NA	TRBV29-1	CSVAPGTLHTSSYNEQFF	TGCAGCGTTGCACCGGGGACCCTTCATACGAGCTCCTACAATGAGCAGTTCTTC
NA	TRBJ1-2	NA	TRBV7-9	CASILEKGVPGYTF	TGTGCCAGCATCTTAGAAAAGGGGGTACCTGGCTACACCTTC
few	TRBJ2-5	TRBD1	TRBV12-3/TRBV12-4	CASSPPGQWGETQYF	TGTGCCAGCAGTCCGCCGGGACAGTGGGGGGAGACCCAGTACTTC
many	TRBJ2-3	TRBD2	TRBV5-1	CASSWWTSGSTDTQYF	TGCGCCAGCAGCTGGTGGACTAGCGGAAGCACAGATACGCAGTATTTT
few	TRBJ2-1	NA	TRBV21-1	CASSRDPNSYNEQFF	TGTGCCAGCAGCAGGGACCCGAACTCCTACAATGAGCAGTTCTTC
NA	TRBJ1-2	NA	TRBV10-2	CASSAEGNYGYTF	TGCGCCAGCAGTGCTGAGGGAAACTATGGCTACACCTTC